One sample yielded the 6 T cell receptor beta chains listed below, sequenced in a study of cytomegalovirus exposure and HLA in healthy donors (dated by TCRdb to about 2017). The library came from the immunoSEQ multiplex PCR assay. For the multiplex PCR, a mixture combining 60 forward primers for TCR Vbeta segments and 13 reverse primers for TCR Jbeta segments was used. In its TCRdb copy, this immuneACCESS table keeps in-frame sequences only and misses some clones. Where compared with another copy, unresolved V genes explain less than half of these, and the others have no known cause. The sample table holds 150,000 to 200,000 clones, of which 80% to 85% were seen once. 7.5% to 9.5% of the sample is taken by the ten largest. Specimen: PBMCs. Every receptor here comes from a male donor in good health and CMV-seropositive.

The CDR3: CASSIAGGKTEAFF. The CDR3 DNA reads as TGTGCCAGTAGTATAGCTGGGGGGAAAACTGAAGCTTTCTTT. The chain carries TRBV19 and TRBJ1-1; D perhaps matches TRBD1 (5 bases). The CDR3 has 14 amino acids. Trimming pared 1 base from V and 5 bases from J, leaving 11 bases between. The germline CDR1 and CDR2 sequences are LNHDA and SQIVND (reference sequence).

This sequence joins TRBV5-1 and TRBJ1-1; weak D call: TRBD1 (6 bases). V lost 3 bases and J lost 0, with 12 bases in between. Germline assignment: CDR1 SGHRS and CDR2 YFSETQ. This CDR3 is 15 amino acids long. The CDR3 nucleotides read TGCGCCAGCAGCTCCCAGGGGCCGATGAACACTGAAGCTTTCTTT. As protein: CASSSQGPMNTEAFF.

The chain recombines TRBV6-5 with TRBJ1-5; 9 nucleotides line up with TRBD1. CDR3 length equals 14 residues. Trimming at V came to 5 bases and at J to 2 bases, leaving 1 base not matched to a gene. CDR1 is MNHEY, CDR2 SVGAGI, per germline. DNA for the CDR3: TGTGCCAGCAGTAGACAGGGGGGCAATCAGCCCCAGCATTTT. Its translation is CASSRQGGNQPQHF.

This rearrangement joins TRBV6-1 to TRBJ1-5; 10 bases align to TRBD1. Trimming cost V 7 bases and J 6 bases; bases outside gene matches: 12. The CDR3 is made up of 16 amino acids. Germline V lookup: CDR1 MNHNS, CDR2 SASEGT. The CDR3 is CASTEQLGTGAQPQHF. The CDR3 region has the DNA TGTGCCAGCACTGAGCAGCTCGGGACAGGGGCTCAGCCCCAGCATTTT.

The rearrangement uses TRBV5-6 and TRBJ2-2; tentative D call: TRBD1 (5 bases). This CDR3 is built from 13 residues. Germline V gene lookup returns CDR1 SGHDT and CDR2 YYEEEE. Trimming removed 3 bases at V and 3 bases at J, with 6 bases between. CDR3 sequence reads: CASSWTYTGELFF. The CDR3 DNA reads TGTGCCAGCAGCTGGACATACACCGGGGAGCTGTTTTTT.

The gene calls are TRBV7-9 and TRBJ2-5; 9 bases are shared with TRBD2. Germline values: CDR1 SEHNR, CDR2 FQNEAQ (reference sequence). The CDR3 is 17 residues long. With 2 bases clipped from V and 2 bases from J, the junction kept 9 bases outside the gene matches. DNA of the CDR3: TGTGCCAGCAGCTTACGAAATAGCGGGGGAGTTCAAGAGACCCAGTACTTC. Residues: CASSLRNSGGVQETQYF. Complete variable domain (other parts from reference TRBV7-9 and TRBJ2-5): DTGVSQNPRHKITKRGQNVTFRCDPISEHNRLYWYRQTLGQGPEFLTYFQNEAQLEKSRLLSDRFSAERPKGSFSTLEIQRTEQGDSAMYLCASSLRNSGGVQETQYFGPGTRLLVL.